Presented here are 9 T cell receptor beta chains from one specimen sequenced in a study of CD8 T cells in ankylosing spondylitis. Findings of the study overall: Within ankylosing spondylitis blood, a TCR beta motif made up of eight highly homologous variants appeared to be characteristic.

Each CDR3 protein is one row after TCRdb ran MiXCR on the 5' RACE reads. This sample carries 670,000 or so distinct CDR3 sequences, 19% of them seen once, and the ten largest clones take 19%. Antigens for these TCRs are unknown. The sequenced material came from blood, either unsorted or a sorted T cell fraction (not recorded which). Every receptor here comes from a male donor with ankylosing spondylitis.

The chain links TRBV19 to TRBJ1-1; 7 bases align to TRBD1. Germline assignment: CDR1 LNHDA and CDR2 SQIVND (reference sequence). This CDR3 region has 13 residues. The ends lost 10 bases at V and 1 base at J; junction bases unmatched: 6. The CDR3 nucleotides read TGTGCCACAAACAGGGGCCCGAACACTGAAGCTTTCTTT. Translating gives CATNRGPNTEAFF.

A note on this clonotype: A junction end diverges from the germline sequence, so it may reflect a read error. The rearrangement joins TRBV10-3 to TRBJ2-1; possibly TRBD1 or TRBD2 for D (6 bases each). Germline assignment: CDR1 ENHRY and CDR2 SYGVKD. The CDR3 totals 13 residues. Here the CDR3 reads CAFRDSEGDEQFF. The CDR3 bases are TGTGCCTTCAGGGACTCCGAGGGGGATGAGCAGTTCTTC.

This clonotype was picked up a small number of times. The rearrangement uses TRBV12-3 or TRBV12-4 and TRBJ2-1, with D possibly being TRBD2 (5 bases). The CDR3 contains 17 residues. V was cut by 3 bases and J by 12 bases, with 27 bases left in between. The CDR3, as DNA: TGTGCCAGCAGTTTTCTTGCGCCCCAGAGTGGGCTGGGGAGGCAGTTCTTC. Its protein is CASSFLAPQSGLGRQFF.

This clonotype was recorded a few times. The chain is built from TRBV20-1 and TRBJ2-7, with D perhaps TRBD2 (5 bases). Trimming left V 2 bases short and J 2 bases short, with 13 bases between. The CDR3 totals 14 residues. CDR1 is DFQATT, CDR2 SNEGSKA, per germline (reference sequence). In nucleotides, the CDR3 is TGCAGTGCTAGAAGTTTAGTGAGGGCCTACGAGCAGTACTTC. Residues: CSARSLVRAYEQYF.

This clonotype was seen a few times. The chain couples TRBV7-9 to TRBJ2-7; 8 positions match TRBD2. This CDR3 comprises 15 residues. Germline CDR1 SEHNR, CDR2 FQNEAQ (reference sequence). After removal of 4 bases from V and 2 bases from J, the junction contained 7 bases not matched to a gene. CDR3 nucleotide sequence: TGTGCCAGCAGCTCATCTAGCGGGCGCGCCTACGAGCAGTACTTC. Residues: CASSSSSGRAYEQYF.

This clonotype was found a few times. This sequence joins TRBV20-1 and TRBJ2-2; 9 nucleotides agree with TRBD1. This CDR3 comprises 14 residues. Germline assignment: CDR1 DFQATT and CDR2 SNEGSKA (reference sequence). V gave up 6 bases and J gave up 1 base; unmatched junction bases: 3. The CDR3 coding sequence is TGCAGTGCCATGGACAGGGGGAACACCGGGGAGCTGTTTTTT. This sequence encodes CSAMDRGNTGELFF.

In its sample, this clonotype was seen a few times. The V gene is TRBV2, the J gene TRBJ1-1, with a tentative D call TRBD1 (6 bases). The CDR3 extends over 14 amino acids. Germline CDR1 and CDR2: SNHLY and FYNNEI. The V and J ends lost 6 bases and 3 bases respectively, with 14 bases between them. Here the CDR3 reads CASRDTGRDTEAFF. CDR3 DNA: TGTGCCAGCAGAGACACAGGGAGGGACACTGAAGCTTTCTTT.

This clonotype has more than one count but fewer than ten. This chain uses TRBV12-3 or TRBV12-4 with TRBJ2-1; possibly TRBD1 for D (6 bases). V was trimmed by 5 bases and J by 4 bases, leaving 21 bases between them. This CDR3 has 17 residues. The CDR3 region is CASSAHILGAGYNEQFF. CDR3 DNA: TGTGCCAGCAGTGCCCATATTTTGGGGGCAGGGTACAATGAGCAGTTCTTC.

The rearrangement joins TRBV6-2 or TRBV6-3 to TRBJ2-1, with 9 bases lining up with TRBD1. The CDR3 runs 16 residues. The trim removed 2 bases at V and 4 bases at J, leaving 6 bases unmatched. Germline lookup yields CDR1 MNHEY and CDR2 SVGEGT. The CDR3 DNA follows: TGTGCCAGCAGTTACCTCGGGGACAGGGAATACAATGAGCAGTTCTTC. Protein sequence: CASSYLGDREYNEQFF.